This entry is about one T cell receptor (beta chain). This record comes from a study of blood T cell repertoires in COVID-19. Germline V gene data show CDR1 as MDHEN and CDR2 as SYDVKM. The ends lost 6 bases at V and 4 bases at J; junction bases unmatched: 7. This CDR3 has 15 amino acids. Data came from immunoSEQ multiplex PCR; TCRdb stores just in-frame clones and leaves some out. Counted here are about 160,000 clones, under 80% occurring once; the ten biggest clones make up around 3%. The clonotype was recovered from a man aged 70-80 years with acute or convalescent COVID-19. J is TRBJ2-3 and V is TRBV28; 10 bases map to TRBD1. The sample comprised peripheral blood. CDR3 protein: CASRLDRGPSDTQYF. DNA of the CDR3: TGTGCCAGCAGGCTCGACAGGGGGCCTTCAGATACGCAGTATTTT.